Below are 8 T cell receptor beta chains sequenced from a single sample in a study of cytomegalovirus exposure and HLA in healthy donors (dated by TCRdb to about 2017). Library creation used the immunoSEQ multiplex PCR assay. For the multiplex PCR, a mixture combining 60 forward primers for TCR Vbeta segments and 13 reverse primers for TCR Jbeta segments was used. The table was pulled from immuneACCESS by TCRdb, which kept in-frame rearrangements only. Such tables lose some clones; where checked, under half of the loss comes from unresolved V genes, and the rest has no known cause. This sample holds about 78,000 clones; 72% were observed only once. Of the sample, 11% is held by the ten largest clones. Sequencing was carried out using PBMCs. These receptors all stem from a woman aged 40 to 50 in good health and CMV-seropositive.

In nucleotides, the CDR3 is TGTGCCAGCAGCGGAGGGGACAGGTATAATTCACCCCTCCACTTT. This translates into CASSGGDRYNSPLHF. The V call is TRBV28, the J call TRBJ1-6; 8 bases are a match to TRBD1. After removal of 6 bases from V and 4 bases from J, the junction contained 5 bases not matched to a gene. The V gene's germline CDR1 is MDHEN and CDR2 SYDVKM. The CDR3 covers 15 residues. The whole variable domain, remainder taken from reference TRBV28 and TRBJ1-6, is DVKVTQSSRYLVKRTGEKVFLECVQDMDHENMFWYRQDPGLGLRLIYFSYDVKMKEKGDIPEGYSVSREKKERFSLILESASTNQTSMYLCASSGGDRYNSPLHFGNGTRLTVT.

The rearrangement links TRBV5-4 to TRBJ2-1, with 8 bases lining up with TRBD2. CDR3 size: 15 residues. The trim removed 4 bases at V and 8 bases at J, leaving 11 bases unmatched. Germline loops: CDR1 SGHNT, CDR2 YYREEE (reference sequence). CDR3 residues: CASSRRGGLNDEQFF. DNA for the CDR3: TGTGCCAGCAGCCGACGGGGGGGCCTCAACGATGAGCAGTTCTTC.

V gene TRBV6-1 combines with J gene TRBJ2-5; TRBD2 agrees at 8 bases. J lost 5 bases, V lost 2 bases, and 7 bases had no gene match. The CDR3 is 15 residues long. Germline lookup yields CDR1 MNHNS and CDR2 SASEGT. This CDR3 is CASSELSGSQETQYF. DNA for the CDR3: TGTGCCAGCAGTGAATTAAGCGGGAGTCAGGAGACCCAGTACTTC.

The chain employs TRBV9 and TRBJ1-1; D is unresolved. V was pared by 2 bases and J by 3 bases, with 8 bases between. This CDR3 region has 13 residues. The germline CDR1 and CDR2 sequences are SGDLS and YYNGEE. The CDR3 DNA sequence: TGTGCCAGCAGCGTTCGGGAGGACACTGAAGCTTTCTTT. Encoded protein: CASSVREDTEAFF.

The chain is built from TRBV29-1 and TRBJ1-1; TRBD1 agrees at 7 bases. V was pared by 7 bases and J by 2 bases, with 7 bases of the junction left unmatched. Germline V gene sequence: CDR1 SQVTM, CDR2 ANQGSEA. CDR3 length: 13 residues. The CDR3 bases are TGCAGCGCCGCACAGGGGCTCAACACTGAAGCTTTCTTT. As protein: CSAAQGLNTEAFF.

This clone was observed a handful of times. The chain combines TRBV11-3 with TRBJ1-1, with unresolved D. V dropped 0 bases and J dropped 9 bases, with 11 bases sitting between them. The CDR3 sequence is 13 residues long. Germline CDR1 is SGHNT and CDR2 is YENEEA. Here the CDR3 reads CASSLDLGGQAFF. CDR3 in DNA: TGTGCCAGCAGCTTAGATCTAGGTGGTCAAGCTTTCTTT.

The genes are TRBV11-2 and TRBJ1-1; D may be TRBD1 (6 bases). This CDR3 spans 14 amino acids. Germline assignment: CDR1 SGHAT and CDR2 FQNNGV. V was clipped by 4 bases and J by 3 bases, with 12 bases between them. CDR3 in DNA: TGTGCCAGCAGCTCAGGACAGTTTGACACTGAAGCTTTCTTT. Residues: CASSSGQFDTEAFF.

V usage is TRBV6-1 and J usage is TRBJ2-7; D perhaps matches TRBD1 (6 bases). Deletions cut 6 bases from V and 0 bases from J, with 12 bases between. The CDR3 contains 14 residues. CDR1 is MNHNS, CDR2 SASEGT, per germline. CDR3 protein: CASRDSSSSYEQYF. The CDR3 region has the DNA TGTGCCAGCAGGGACAGCTCGAGCTCCTACGAGCAGTACTTC.